This T cell receptor beta chain derives from a study of beta chain features in type 1 diabetes. Overall study results and limits: It was among patients, rather than healthy donors, that naive, central memory and Treg TCRB repertoires appeared more similar. TCRB CDR3 length was moderately but significantly reduced in all four CD4+ subsets of Type 1 diabetes patients.

This clone was seen many times. Its antigen is not identified. Every isolated RNA sample was fully reverse transcribed, so sequencing captured expressed TCRB transcripts. Some clones are missing from TCRdb's copy, which holds only in-frame ones; the method was immunoSEQ multiplex PCR. The sample has about 280,000 clones; 15% are singletons. There are 14 residues in the CDR3. The V end was cut by 10 bases, the J end by 6 bases, with 18 bases between. From germline, CDR1 is MDHEN and CDR2 SYDVKM. The V call is TRBV28, the J call TRBJ1-4, with D perhaps matching TRBD1 (5 bases). The source material was naive CD4+ T cells from blood. The sequence was collected from a man younger than 35 with type 1 diabetes. The CDR3: CATGRRQFYEKLFF. The CDR3 coding sequence is TGTGCCACAGGGCGAAGACAGTTTTATGAAAAACTGTTTTTT.